This TCR beta chain was obtained from a study of spatial heterogeneity in lung cancer. Notes on the study in general: Relative to follow-up, resection was when ubiquitous expanded tumor TCRs appeared more in blood.

Details on this clonotype: What it binds is unknown.

TCRdb re-called the 5' RACE reads with MiXCR, one entry per CDR3 protein. The sample contains some 8,100 distinct CDR3 sequences, 5% to 5.5% of which appear only once. The time point here: sample taken at primary tumor resection. No cell sorting; template was whole RNA from tumor, lung tissue or PBMC. This CDR3 has 14 amino acids. Germline V gives CDR1 SGHTA, CDR2 FQGNSA. The V gene lost 0 bases and the J gene lost 5 bases, with 11 bases spanning the gap. The TCR sequence derives from a male donor with early-stage non-small cell lung cancer. V is TRBV7-2 and J is TRBJ2-7, with a tentative D call TRBD1 (5 bases). This specimen was PBMCs, taken at surgery. CDR3 sequence reads: CASSLARESHEQYF. In DNA, the CDR3 is TGTGCCAGCAGCTTAGCCAGGGAATCACACGAGCAGTACTTC.